This TCR beta chain was recorded in a study of cytomegalovirus exposure and HLA in healthy donors. Primers for the PCR totalled 60 Vbeta and 13 Jbeta. In the source study's methods: As a later analysis found, there were 80 million or so unique TCR beta chains, of which roughly 11 million were shared. Data came from immunoSEQ multiplex PCR; TCRdb stores just in-frame clones and leaves some out. V, J and clone size reflect that table, while D and trimming were determined from the DNA. This sample contains 38,000 or so clones. The receptor was derived from a man aged 35 to 55 in good health and CMV-seropositive. Material for sequencing was PBMCs.

The CDR3 region has the DNA TGCGCCAGCAGTTTGGGACTAGCCCCCTACAATGAGCAGTTCTTC. It is translated as CASSLGLAPYNEQFF. The chain uses TRBV10-1 and TRBJ2-1; 9 bases agree with TRBD2. The CDR3 runs to 15 residues. The V segment lost 5 bases and the J segment 2 bases; nucleotides outside the gene matches: 4. Germline CDR1 is WNHNN and CDR2 is SYGVQD (reference sequence).